This T cell receptor beta chain derives from a study of human T cells and chemical hapten exposure. Across the study: Small volume differences among pooled libraries mainly caused per-sample TCR yield variation. Findings of the study overall: DPC sensitization did not alter TCRs above 1 in 1000 frequency.

The starting material, unfractionated whole blood, was used for total RNA extraction. Unique molecular identifiers were attached to individual cDNA molecules during library preparation. As processed by the authors: Sequenced samples showed a median of roughly 99,000 TCRs each, with counts running from about 20,000 to 690,000. TCRdb called the reads again in MiXCR, with one record for every CDR3 protein. For this entry, the V and J calls and clone size follow TCRdb and not the study's own pipeline. This table holds about 120,000 distinct CDR3 sequences, 6.5% to 10% found once. The CDR3 is 17 residues long. Germline assignment: CDR1 MNHEY and CDR2 SVGEGT. V gave up 2 bases and J gave up 4 bases, with 20 bases separating them. This clonotype was recorded at least ten times. What it binds is unknown.

This rearrangement joins TRBV6-2 or TRBV6-3 to TRBJ1-1; TRBD1 might be the D (5 bases). Sequenced: whole blood. This sequence was found in a human donor in good health. Some clones in this sample may be carry-over from other donors' samples. Written as DNA, the CDR3 is TGTGCCAGCAGTTACGGGAGGGGCGCCGCAGGGCGCACTGAAGCTTTCTTT. Translating it yields CASSYGRGAAGRTEAFF.